This TCR beta chain was sequenced in a study of OX40 agonist ivuxolimab in advanced cancers. At the level of the study: Of mixed ages from about 23 to 85 and averaging roughly 66 years, the group was around 78% male. Participants could have had prior anti-PD-1, anti-PD-L1 or anti-CTLA-4 therapy, and about 37% had some. General study points: Averaging showed that CD8+ T cells had more expanded clones than CD4+ did.

It was autoimmune disease history or systemic immunosuppression that excluded patients. From germline, CDR1 is SGHAT and CDR2 FQNNGV. Deletions cut 1 base from V and 4 bases from J, with 5 bases between. The length of the CDR3 is 13 residues. The method was immunoSEQ multiplex PCR; TCRdb's version includes in-frame clones alone and lacks a portion of them. The sample lists tens of thousands of clones, around 87% occurring once. In regard to this clone: Antigen: not known.

The sequence came from an adult with an advanced solid tumor such as melanoma, head and neck, liver or kidney cancer. The V and J genes are TRBV11-2 and TRBJ2-1; D uncertain. The starting material was CD4+ or CD8+ T cells sorted from blood, obtained in a trial of the OX40 agonist ivuxolimab. CDR3 sequence reads: CASSLGEYNEQFF. CDR3 nucleotides: TGTGCCAGCAGCTTAGGAGAATACAATGAGCAGTTCTTC.